This T cell receptor beta chain emerged from a study of blood T cell repertoires in COVID-19. At the level of the study: Spain, Italy and the United States supplied samples that represented acute and convalescent COVID-19. In each case, the material was cDNA or gDNA derived from T cells, B-cell-depleted T cells, or PBMCs.

CDR1 GTSNPN and CDR2 SVGIG come from the germline V gene (reference sequence). V was pared by 2 bases and J by 3 bases, with 7 bases of the junction left unmatched. CDR3 length: 15 amino acids. Per the authors' pipeline: Reference gene primer amplification in the assay estimated nucleated cell counts. Sequencing used immunoSEQ multiplex PCR; TCRdb keeps in-frame clones, though not all of them. Clonal size and the V and J genes are those of that table, whereas D and trimming came from the DNA. The sample yields about 90,000 clones, around 80% seen once. The V and J genes are TRBV30 and TRBJ2-3, with 8 bases that match TRBD1. Sequencing was done on a sample of peripheral blood. This clonotype was obtained from a man between 65 and 85 years old with acute or convalescent COVID-19. The CDR3 is CAWSQDRGRTDTQYF. CDR3 DNA: TGTGCCTGGAGTCAAGACAGGGGTAGGACAGATACGCAGTATTTT.